These 30 T cell receptor beta chains were sequenced from one sample in a study of a mutant IDH1 vaccine in newly diagnosed glioma. Assay used: immunoSEQ multiplex PCR; TCRdb lists only in-frame clones, some missing. The profile covers approximately 66,000 clones, with roughly 80% appearing a single time and 3.5% to 4.5% taken by the ten largest. Time point here: week 35, safety follow-up. The content of each vaccine dose was 300 ug of mutant IDH1 20-mer peptide, and topical imiquimod accompanied it. What these receptors recognize is not known. Material: PBMCs, obtained from a glioma patient whose treatment included an IDH1 peptide vaccine. These TCRs come from a man aged 25 to 45 with glioma.

In its sample, this clone was seen once. This chain connects TRBV7-2 to TRBJ2-1; 9 nucleotides align to TRBD2. Trimming removed 4 bases from V and 8 bases from J; junction bases left unmatched: 9. Germline values: CDR1 SGHTA, CDR2 FQGNSA. The CDR3 is 15 amino acids. CDR3 sequence reads: CASSSQRGGAHEQFF. The CDR3, as DNA: TGTGCCAGCAGCTCGCAACGCGGGGGGGCGCATGAGCAGTTCTTC.

The rearrangement joins TRBV7-9 to TRBJ1-1; 8 positions match TRBD1. Germline CDR1 is SEHNR and CDR2 is FQNEAQ (reference sequence). With 5 bases clipped from V and 1 base from J, the junction kept 6 bases outside the gene matches. The CDR3 loop spans 15 amino acids. The CDR3 DNA is TGTGCCAGCAGCCCCGGCGGACAGGGGAACACTGAAGCTTTCTTT. As protein: CASSPGGQGNTEAFF. Drawing the rest from reference TRBV7-9 and TRBJ1-1, the complete variable domain is DTGVSQNPRHKITKRGQNVTFRCDPISEHNRLYWYRQTLGQGPEFLTYFQNEAQLEKSRLLSDRFSAERPKGSFSTLEIQRTEQGDSAMYLCASSPGGQGNTEAFFGQGTRLTVV.

The chain combines TRBV5-1 with TRBJ1-2; 7 positions match TRBD1. The V and J ends lost 2 bases and 8 bases, in that order; junction bases with no gene match: 15. This CDR3 contains 16 residues. Looked up from germline, CDR1 is SGHRS and CDR2 is YFSETQ. The CDR3 sequence is CASSFDSGTAARGYTF. CDR3 DNA: TGCGCCAGCAGCTTCGATTCCGGGACAGCAGCTAGAGGCTACACCTTC.

The sample holds many counts of this clone. The chain couples TRBV5-4 to TRBJ1-2; D remains ambiguous. The CDR3 is 14 residues long. Trimming stripped 3 bases from V and 3 bases from J, with 12 bases between. CDR1 is SGHNT and CDR2 is YYREEE in the germline V gene (reference sequence). CDR3 sequence: CASSSSSAYYGYTF. The DNA of the CDR3 is TGTGCCAGCAGCTCCTCTTCAGCATACTATGGCTACACCTTC.

The chain has TRBV10-1 and TRBJ2-5; D call uncertain. The length of the CDR3 is 16 residues. The germline V and J ends were trimmed by 5 bases and 4 bases, with 20 bases remaining between them. CDR1 is WNHNN and CDR2 is SYGVQD in the germline V gene (reference sequence). The CDR3 coding sequence is TGCGCCAGCAGTTACGGGCCATCCGAAGTGGGAGAGACCCAGTACTTC. Amino acid sequence: CASSYGPSEVGETQYF.

The chain carries TRBV27 and TRBJ1-6, with D hard to call. Trimming took 5 bases from V and 0 from J, leaving 8 bases between them. The CDR3 totals 15 residues. Germline V CDR1 and CDR2: MNHEY, SMNVEV (reference sequence). CDR3 loop: CASSPRSSYNSPLHF. CDR3 sequence (DNA): TGTGCCAGCAGTCCCCGAAGCTCCTATAATTCACCCCTCCACTTT.

The chain carries TRBV16 and TRBJ2-2, with TRBD1 matching over 7 bases. The CDR3 has 16 amino acids. CDR1 is KGHSY, CDR2 FQNENV, per germline. The junction had 6 bases not matched to a gene; V was cut back by 4 bases and J by 1 base. The DNA for the CDR3 is TGTGCCAGCAGCCCTCGACAGGGTTGGAACACCGGGGAGCTGTTTTTT. This codes for CASSPRQGWNTGELFF.

V gene TRBV7-2 combines with J gene TRBJ2-4; 8 bases line up with TRBD2. This CDR3 contains 16 residues. J gave up 0 bases and V 3 bases, and 4 bases lay outside the gene matches. The germline V gene has CDR1 SGHTA and CDR2 FQGNSA. DNA of the CDR3: TGTGCCAGCAGCTTTAGCGGGGTGCTAGCCAAAAACATTCAGTACTTC. Protein: CASSFSGVLAKNIQYF.

CDR3 residues: CASTFGTVNQPQHF. The CDR3 DNA reads TGTGCCAGCACCTTTGGGACAGTCAATCAGCCCCAGCATTTT. The gene calls are TRBV2 and TRBJ1-5; 7 bases align to TRBD1. V was clipped by 7 bases and J by 3 bases; unmatched bases: 6. Germline-derived CDR1 and CDR2 are SNHLY and FYNNEI. The CDR3 runs 14 residues.

The rearrangement joins TRBV19 to TRBJ1-1; D is unresolved. The CDR3 length is 16 residues. With 3 bases removed from V and 1 base from J, the gap between germline ends came to 15 bases. Per germline, CDR1 LNHDA and CDR2 SQIVND (reference sequence). The CDR3 sequence: CASSIGLPAGNTEAFF. CDR3 nucleotide sequence: TGTGCCAGTAGTATCGGGTTGCCTGCAGGGAACACTGAAGCTTTCTTT.

V is TRBV19 and J is TRBJ1-5, with a tentative D call TRBD1 (6 bases). The germline gives CDR1 LNHDA, CDR2 SQIVND (reference sequence). Trimming removed 3 bases at V and 9 bases at J, with 27 bases between. The CDR3 length is 18 residues. CDR3 in DNA: TGTGCCAGTAGTATTAGGGGTGCAGGGACACAGGCAAAGAGGCCCCAGCATTTT. Protein product: CASSIRGAGTQAKRPQHF.

This clone came up a few times. J is TRBJ1-5 and V is TRBV19; TRBD1 is a possible D gene (6 bases). The V end was cut by 6 bases, the J end by 6 bases, with 12 bases between. Germline V CDR1 and CDR2: LNHDA, SQIVND (reference sequence). CDR3 length: 13 amino acids. In DNA form, the CDR3 reads TGTGCCAGTAGCCGGACAGCACGTCAGCCCCAGCATTTT. As protein: CASSRTARQPQHF. Filled out from reference TRBV19 and TRBJ1-5, the complete variable domain reads DGGITQSPKYLFRKEGQNVTLSCEQNLNHDAMYWYRQDPGQGLRLIYYSQIVNDFQKGDIAEGYSVSREKKESFPLTVTSAQKNPTAFYLCASSRTARQPQHFGDGTRLSIL.

The V call is TRBV7-9, the J call TRBJ1-2; 9 bases line up with TRBD1. The V gene's germline CDR1 is SEHNR and CDR2 FQNEAQ (reference sequence). The CDR3 is 15 residues long. The V and J ends lost 5 bases and 6 bases, in that order; junction bases with no gene match: 10. The chain's CDR3 is CASSASRDRDHGYTF. Here the CDR3 DNA reads TGTGCCAGCAGCGCGTCCCGGGACAGGGATCATGGCTACACCTTC.

The gene calls are TRBV7-6 and TRBJ2-5; 8 bases agree with TRBD1. J gave up 5 bases and V 2 bases, and 10 bases lay outside the gene matches. CDR1 is SGHVS, CDR2 FNYEAQ, per germline. CDR3 size: 16 residues. CDR3 DNA: TGTGCCAGCAGCTTAATTGGACAGGGTCTTTTGGAGACCCAGTACTTC. As protein: CASSLIGQGLLETQYF.

The CDR3 region has the DNA TGTGCCAGCAGTTACGGGATGAACACCGGGGAGCTGTTTTTT. Translation gives CASSYGMNTGELFF. The chain joins TRBV6-5 to TRBJ2-2; D remains unclear. This CDR3 has 14 residues. V was trimmed by 2 bases and J by 1 base, leaving 5 bases between them. Germline V gene lookup returns CDR1 MNHEY and CDR2 SVGAGI.

This rearrangement joins TRBV5-8 to TRBJ1-1; TRBD1 aligns across 8 bases. This CDR3 region has 16 residues. The V gene's germline CDR1 is SGHTS and CDR2 YDEGEE. The trim removed 2 bases at V and 1 base at J, leaving 7 bases unmatched. As DNA, the CDR3 is TGTGCCAGCAGCTTAGAGACAGGGGTCCAGAACACTGAAGCTTTCTTT. Its translation is CASSLETGVQNTEAFF. Complete variable domain (other parts from reference TRBV5-8 and TRBJ1-1): EAGVTQSPTHLIKTRGQQATLRCSPISGHTSVYWYQQALGLGLQFLLWYDEGEERNRGNFPPRFSGRQFPNYSSELNVNALELEDSALYLCASSLETGVQNTEAFFGQGTRLTVV.

The J gene is TRBJ1-2, the V gene TRBV14; 8 nucleotides match TRBD1. This CDR3 has 16 residues. Germline CDR1 and CDR2: SGHDN and FVKESK. J lost 6 bases, V lost 6 bases, and 15 bases had no gene match. CDR3 in DNA: TGTGCCAGCAGTCCAAGATCGGACAGGGCGGGGGATGGCTACACCTTC. Encoded protein: CASSPRSDRAGDGYTF.

V and J are TRBV28 and TRBJ1-5; D is ambiguous. The germline CDR1 and CDR2 sequences are MDHEN and SYDVKM. Trimming shortened V by 6 bases and J by 3 bases, and 6 bases separated the two germline ends. The CDR3 is made up of 12 amino acids. This CDR3 reads CASRDFNQPQHF. The CDR3 DNA is TGTGCCAGCAGGGATTTCAATCAGCCCCAGCATTTT.

V usage is TRBV4-2 and J usage is TRBJ2-7; the match to TRBD2 covers 14 bases. CDR3 length equals 15 residues. Looked up from germline, CDR1 is LGHNA and CDR2 is YNFKEQ. V shed 1 base, J shed 4 bases, and the junction held 0 bases outside the gene matches. This CDR3 reads CASSQGLAGGYEQYF. The CDR3 region has the DNA TGTGCCAGCAGCCAAGGACTAGCGGGGGGGTACGAGCAGTACTTC.

The chain employs TRBV6-1 and TRBJ2-5; 10 bases align to TRBD1. The V and J ends lost 4 bases and 5 bases, in that order; junction bases with no gene match: 10. CDR3 length equals 16 residues. Germline V lookup: CDR1 MNHNS, CDR2 SASEGT. The CDR3 bases are TGTGCCAGCAGTGTAACGTTTAAGGGACAGGGGGAGACCCAGTACTTC. Translating gives CASSVTFKGQGETQYF.

This chain uses TRBV5-1 with TRBJ2-2; D remains ambiguous. The length of the CDR3 is 12 residues. V lost 8 bases and J lost 5, with 10 bases in between. The germline V gene has CDR1 SGHRS and CDR2 YFSETQ. CDR3 DNA sequence: TGCGCCAGTCCGACTCCAACCGGGGAGCTGTTTTTT. The encoded protein is CASPTPTGELFF.

V is TRBV29-1 and J is TRBJ1-1, with a weak D call TRBD1 (6 bases). From germline, CDR1 is SQVTM and CDR2 ANQGSEA. CDR3 length equals 14 residues. V gave up 3 bases and J gave up 2 bases, with 13 bases separating them. Here the CDR3 DNA reads TGCAGCGTTGACTTGAACAGGGTAAACACTGAAGCTTTCTTT. Amino acid sequence: CSVDLNRVNTEAFF. Full variable domain (remainder filled in from reference TRBV29-1 and TRBJ1-1): SAVISQKPSRDICQRGTSLTIQCQVDSQVTMMFWYRQQPGQSLTLIATANQGSEATYESGFVIDKFPISRPNLTFSTLTVSNMSPEDSSIYLCSVDLNRVNTEAFFGQGTRLTVV.

The chain couples TRBV6-1 to TRBJ2-5; D may be TRBD2 (5 bases). The J call may be wrong; the DNA end is better matched by TRBJ2-7. This CDR3 region has 14 residues. CDR1 is MNHNS, CDR2 SASEGT, per germline. As DNA, the CDR3 is TGTGCCAGCAGTGGGAGGACGGGTACCTACGAGCAGTACTTC. The encoded protein is CASSGRTGTYEQYF.

This clone is a singleton in its sample. This chain uses TRBV29-1 with TRBJ2-1; 10 bases map to TRBD2. The CDR3 length is 15 residues. V shed 7 bases, J shed 4 bases, and the junction held 10 bases outside the gene matches. CDR1 SQVTM and CDR2 ANQGSEA come from the germline V gene. In DNA form, the CDR3 reads TGCAGCGAAACTTCTGGACTAGCGGATTACAATGAGCAGTTCTTC. It translates to CSETSGLADYNEQFF.

The rearrangement uses TRBV7-6 and TRBJ1-2, with TRBD1 as a possible D gene (5 bases). V lost 2 bases, J lost 3 bases, and 10 bases lay in between. Per germline, CDR1 SGHVS and CDR2 FNYEAQ. This CDR3 is 14 amino acids long. The CDR3 sequence: CASSLLPGDYGYTF. The DNA of the CDR3 is TGTGCCAGCAGCTTACTTCCGGGGGACTATGGCTACACCTTC.

V gene TRBV5-8 combines with J gene TRBJ2-5, with D unclear. V lost 4 bases and J lost 2, with 9 bases in between. Germline loops: CDR1 SGHTS, CDR2 YDEGEE. This CDR3 has 13 residues. CDR3 residues: CASSRTVQETQYF. For the CDR3, the DNA is TGTGCCAGCAGCAGGACGGTTCAAGAGACCCAGTACTTC.

This clone occurred a few times. The chain has TRBV27 and TRBJ2-7; unclear D gene. The CDR3 consists of 14 residues. Germline loops: CDR1 MNHEY, CDR2 SMNVEV (reference sequence). V lost 6 bases and J 4 bases, leaving 16 bases between the germline ends. CDR3 DNA: TGTGCCAGCAGCTCTTCCCACGGCCCTTACGAGCAGTACTTC. Residues: CASSSSHGPYEQYF.

This clone was detected once. The chain joins TRBV5-1 to TRBJ1-4; 9 bases align to TRBD1. J gave up 6 bases and V 1 base, and 7 bases lay outside the gene matches. The V gene's germline CDR1 is SGHRS and CDR2 YFSETQ. This CDR3 has 16 amino acids. CDR3 sequence: CASSLTGGRGDEKLFF. The CDR3 nucleotides read TGCGCCAGCAGCTTGACAGGGGGCCGGGGTGATGAAAAACTGTTTTTT. The full variable domain, its missing parts supplied by reference TRBV5-1 and TRBJ1-4, is KAGVTQTPRYLIKTRGQQVTLSCSPISGHRSVSWYQQTPGQGLQFLFEYFSETQRNKGNFPGRFSGRQFSNSRSEMNVSTLELGDSALYLCASSLTGGRGDEKLFFGSGTQLSVL.

This clone has just one count. This sequence joins TRBV10-1 and TRBJ2-7; D remains ambiguous. The V gene lost 4 bases and the J gene lost 0 bases, with 7 bases spanning the gap. Germline-derived CDR1 and CDR2 are WNHNN and SYGVQD (reference sequence). The CDR3 has 13 amino acids. As DNA, the CDR3 is TGCGCCAGCAGTGCCGTTCCCTCCTACGAGCAGTACTTC. The encoded protein is CASSAVPSYEQYF.

The rearrangement joins TRBV6-5 to TRBJ1-1; D is uncertain. The CDR3 length is 15 residues. The V and J ends lost 0 bases and 4 bases respectively, with 12 bases between them. Germline V gives CDR1 MNHEY, CDR2 SVGAGI. The CDR3 loop is CASSYSGQGITEAFF. As DNA, the CDR3 is TGTGCCAGCAGTTACTCCGGTCAAGGGATCACTGAAGCTTTCTTT.